A selection of T cell receptor beta chains follows, all from one sample in a study of T-cell memory formation after mild COVID-19. Each CDR3 protein is one row after TCRdb ran MiXCR on the 5' RACE reads. The sample contains 210,000 or so distinct CDR3 sequences, about 11% of which appear only once. Input material: PBMCs or a T cell subset sorted from them (not recorded which). Every receptor here comes from a young man who had mild COVID-19 (a few samples of this study predate the infection). Cell type and time point are not known. Both conserved end residues are part of each CDR3. Fields, in order: clone size, V gene, J gene, D gene, CDR3 DNA, CDR3 protein. D genes are given only for firm matches. Expanded clones get a size class; other rows say once, few or many, or leave the size out.

few,TRBV12-5,TRBJ2-2,.,TGTGCTAGTGGGTTGGACACCGGGGAGCTGTTTTTT,CASGLDTGELFF
few,TRBV12-3/TRBV12-4,TRBJ1-1,.,TGTGCCAGCACGGATTCCGTGGTTCTCGACACTGAAGCTTTCTTT,CASTDSVVLDTEAFF
few,TRBV15,TRBJ2-1,.,TGTGCCACCAGCAGAGGAGGTGAGCAGTTCTTC,CATSRGGEQFF
many,TRBV29-1,TRBJ2-5,TRBD1,TGCAGCGTCGGGACAGCCGCATACTCTCAAGAGACCCAGTACTTC,CSVGTAAYSQETQYF
few,TRBV12-3/TRBV12-4,TRBJ2-3,TRBD1,TGTGCCAGCAGTTTAGTCCAGGGGGTTGCAGATACGCAGTATTTT,CASSLVQGVADTQYF
few,TRBV12-3/TRBV12-4,TRBJ1-1,TRBD1,TGTGCCAGCGGGACAGTGAACACTGAAGCTTTCTTT,CASGTVNTEAFF
few,TRBV5-1,TRBJ1-5,.,TGCGCCAGCAGCTTGGACCAGGGGACTCAGCCCCAGCATTTT,CASSLDQGTQPQHF
.,TRBV6-6,TRBJ2-1,TRBD1,TGTGCCAGCAGTTCCGATGGACAGGGCTTTGGTAATGAGCAGTTCTTC,CASSSDGQGFGNEQFF
many,TRBV5-1,TRBJ2-7,.,TGCGCCAGCAGCTTGGGACAGGTCTACGAGCAGTACTTC,CASSLGQVYEQYF
.,TRBV4-2,TRBJ2-5,TRBD1,TGTGCCAGCCAGGACAGGGCCGAGACCCAGTACTTC,CASQDRAETQYF
many,TRBV29-1,TRBJ2-1,TRBD2,TGCAGCGTTGAATTAGCGGGACCCTACAATGAGCAGTTCTTC,CSVELAGPYNEQFF
few,TRBV27,TRBJ1-6,.,TGTGCCAGCAGTTTTTCGGGACGGCTTAATTCACCCCTCCACTTT,CASSFSGRLNSPLHF
.,TRBV7-8,TRBJ2-7,.,TGTGCCAGCAGCCCCTCGCGGGGTACCCGCCCCTACGAGCAGTACTTC,CASSPSRGTRPYEQYF
few,TRBV29-1,TRBJ2-3,TRBD2,TGCAGCGTTGAAAGGGGACTAGCGGGCCTACGGTCAGATACGCAGTATTTT,CSVERGLAGLRSDTQYF
.,TRBV19,TRBJ1-6,.,TGTGCCAGTAGTGTAAGACAGTCCGCTACTTCTAATTCACCCCTCCACTTT,CASSVRQSATSNSPLHF
.,TRBV6-5,TRBJ1-2,.,TGTGCCAGCAGTCCCGGGACCGATCCAGGCTATGGCTACACCTTC,CASSPGTDPGYGYTF
many,TRBV11-3,TRBJ1-1,.,TGTGCCAGCAGTCGGGACATTAGGCGGGCTTTCTTT,CASSRDIRRAFF
.,TRBV7-2,TRBJ2-3,TRBD2,TGTGCCAGCAGCCTCCGCGGCCGGGGGGGCGTAAATACGCAGTATTTT,CASSLRGRGGVNTQYF
few,TRBV6-2/TRBV6-3,TRBJ2-5,TRBD1,TGTGCCAGCAGTTACCGAGGACAGGGAAGCGAGACCCAGTACTTC,CASSYRGQGSETQYF
few,TRBV6-4,TRBJ2-2,.,TGTGCCAGCGGATCCGGGGACACCGGGGAGCTGTTTTTT,CASGSGDTGELFF
few,TRBV7-9,TRBJ2-3,TRBD2,TGTGCCAGCAGCTTGGGACTAGCGAGTAGCACAGATACGCAGTATTTT,CASSLGLASSTDTQYF
.,TRBV20-1,TRBJ1-6,TRBD1,TGCAGTGCCAAGTACAGGGGCCTGGGATGGAATTCACCCCTCCACTTT,CSAKYRGLGWNSPLHF
few,TRBV5-1,TRBJ2-5,.,TGCGCCAGCAGCTCCCCCCGGAGGGAGTTTTCAGAGACCCAGTACTTC,CASSSPRREFSETQYF
.,TRBV4-3,TRBJ2-1,.,TGCGCCAGCAGCCAAGATACGTACAGGCGGAAGTTCTTC,CASSQDTYRRKFF
few,TRBV7-2,TRBJ2-1,TRBD2,TGTGCCAGCAGCTTAGTAACTAGCGGGGGTTCACGTCTGTTCTTC,CASSLVTSGGSRLFF
.,TRBV7-2,TRBJ2-5,TRBD2,TGTGCCAGCAGCTTCACTAGCGGGGTTCAAGAGACCCAGTACTTC,CASSFTSGVQETQYF
.,TRBV24-1,TRBJ1-1,.,TGTGCCACCAGTGATTTGCAACGGAACACTGAAGCTTTCTTT,CATSDLQRNTEAFF
.,TRBV5-1,TRBJ1-2,.,TGCGCCAGCAGCTGGGGAGGACAGCGAGGCTATGGCTACACCTTC,CASSWGGQRGYGYTF
many,TRBV11-3,TRBJ2-7,.,TGTGCCAGCAGCTTAGGTCCGGGAAAGCAGTACTTC,CASSLGPGKQYF
few,TRBV6-5,TRBJ2-5,.,TGTGCCAGCAGTGATCGGCCCCAAGAGACCCAGTACTTC,CASSDRPQETQYF
.,TRBV7-9,TRBJ2-1,.,TGTGCCAGCAGCTCCGGGCAGCCGGTCCCGTTCTTC,CASSSGQPVPFF
.,TRBV4-1,TRBJ2-1,.,TGCGCCAGCAGCCAAGTCATTCGGACTCGAGGCTCCTACAATGAGCAGTTCTTC,CASSQVIRTRGSYNEQFF
.,TRBV5-1,TRBJ2-1,.,TGCGCCAGCAGCCAGCTACTAGCCGATGAGCAGTTCTTC,CASSQLLADEQFF
few,TRBV29-1,TRBJ2-5,.,TGCAGCGCCTTTGGGTGGGACGGCCAAGAGACCCAGTACTTC,CSAFGWDGQETQYF
many,TRBV20-1,TRBJ1-2,.,TGCAGTGCCATGGGAGGTGGGAACTATGGCTACACCTTC,CSAMGGGNYGYTF
few,TRBV4-1,TRBJ1-4,.,TGCGCCAGCAGCCACCCAACAGGGAGACGTCGGGAAAAACTGTTTTTT,CASSHPTGRRREKLFF
many,TRBV5-4,TRBJ1-4,TRBD1,TGTGCCAGCAGCAGACAGGGGGCGACTGAAAAACTGTTTTTT,CASSRQGATEKLFF
few,TRBV6-5,TRBJ1-6,.,TGTGCCAGCCGCCCGGAGTATAATTCACCCCTCCACTTT,CASRPEYNSPLHF
.,TRBV28,TRBJ2-5,TRBD2,TGTGCCAGCAGCCCTAGCGGGGGGGCCGGTAAAGAGACCCAGTACTTC,CASSPSGGAGKETQYF
many,TRBV5-1,TRBJ2-7,TRBD1,TGCGCCAGCAGCTTGGTCCCGACGGGACAGGGACAGGGCTCCTACGAGCAGTACTTC,CASSLVPTGQGQGSYEQYF
few,TRBV2,TRBJ2-5,TRBD1,TGTGCCAGCAGTGCGAACCGGGACAGGGAGGACTTC,CASSANRDREDF
.,TRBV21-1,TRBJ2-2,.,TGTGCCACCCTCCTGAGCAGGGCGAACACCGGGGAGCTGTTTTTT,CATLLSRANTGELFF
few,TRBV6-1,TRBJ1-1,.,TGTGCCAGCAGTGAAAGGACACAGAACACTGAAGCTTTCTTT,CASSERTQNTEAFF
.,TRBV4-3,TRBJ2-5,.,TGCGCCAGCAGCCAAGACCTCAGGGGTAGGGAGACCCAGTACTTC,CASSQDLRGRETQYF
.,TRBV12-3/TRBV12-4,TRBJ1-2,.,TGTGCCAGCAGTTTAGTCGGGGCTGGGGGCTACACCTTC,CASSLVGAGGYTF
few,TRBV7-6,TRBJ1-3,TRBD1,TGTGCCAGCAGCCCGCAACAGGGGGCGCTGGGAAACACCATATATTTT,CASSPQQGALGNTIYF
few,TRBV5-1,TRBJ2-3,.,TGCGCCAGCAGTCCCCAGGGGAACGGGGATACGCAGTATTTT,CASSPQGNGDTQYF
few,TRBV7-2,TRBJ1-2,.,TGTGCCAGCAGTTTCGCCATCTTAGGCCGCCATTCATTTTATGGCTACACCTTC,CASSFAILGRHSFYGYTF
few,TRBV5-3,TRBJ2-1,.,TGTGCCAGAAGCTTGTACCCGATGAGCTCCTACAATGAGCAGTTCTTC,CARSLYPMSSYNEQFF